A selection of T cell receptor beta chains follows, all from one sample in a study of cytomegalovirus exposure and HLA in healthy donors. Using immunoSEQ multiplex PCR, the repertoire was profiled, and TCRdb retains in-frame clones only, with some absent. The table lists 150,000 to 180,000 clones, roughly 80% of them singletons. Input material: PBMCs. The receptors here all came from a man aged 30 to 39 in good health and CMV-seropositive. The CDR3 runs from the conserved cysteine through the conserved F or W. A D gene is named only where the DNA matches it firmly. Size is stated for part of the rows, as once, few or many counts, or as a class when the clone is expanded.

D: -
V: TRBV28
J: TRBJ2-2
size: -
DNA: TGTGCCAGCAGTTTACTCTCCGCCGGCACCGGGGAGCTGTTTTTT
CDR3: CASSLLSAGTGELFF

D: TRBD1
V: TRBV7-7
J: TRBJ2-3
size: -
DNA: TGTGCTAGCAGCCCGACCGGCCCGGGACAGAGCACAGATACGCAGTATTTT
CDR3: CASSPTGPGQSTDTQYF

D: -
V: TRBV7-3
J: TRBJ2-7
size: few
DNA: TGTGCCAGCAGCGTTGCGGGGAACTCCTACGAGCAGTACTTC
CDR3: CASSVAGNSYEQYF

D: TRBD2
V: TRBV5-1
J: TRBJ2-5
size: -
DNA: TGCGCCAGCAGCACTCGGACTAGCGGGAGCCAAGAGACCCAGTACTTC
CDR3: CASSTRTSGSQETQYF

D: -
V: TRBV7-3
J: TRBJ1-6
size: -
DNA: TGTGCCAGCCACGGAGGACTCTCGAGCCCTGTATCCTATAATTCACCCCTCCACTTT
CDR3: CASHGGLSSPVSYNSPLHF

D: TRBD2
V: TRBV19
J: TRBJ2-1
size: -
DNA: TGTGCCAGTAGTACCTGGCGGGCGGGAGAGGGAGGGAATGAGCAGTTCTTC
CDR3: CASSTWRAGEGGNEQFF

D: -
V: TRBV6-1
J: TRBJ1-2
size: -
DNA: TGTGCCAGCAGTGAAGGCGGGGATGTCTACACCTTC
CDR3: CASSEGGDVYTF

D: -
V: TRBV5-1
J: TRBJ1-1
size: -
DNA: TGCGCCAGCACCGGGAACACTGAAGCTTTCTTT
CDR3: CASTGNTEAFF

D: TRBD1
V: TRBV2
J: TRBJ2-7
size: few
DNA: TGTGCCAGCAGCGTGGGACAGTCCTACGAGCAGTACTTC
CDR3: CASSVGQSYEQYF

D: -
V: TRBV5-1
J: TRBJ2-3
size: -
DNA: TGCGCCAGCAGCTTGAACAGAGCAGATACGCAGTATTTT
CDR3: CASSLNRADTQYF

D: TRBD1
V: TRBV9
J: TRBJ2-7
size: -
DNA: TGTGCCAGCACCACAGGGGATTCCCCCTACGAGCAGTACTTC
CDR3: CASTTGDSPYEQYF

D: TRBD1
V: TRBV7-7
J: TRBJ2-2
size: -
DNA: TGTGCTGGCAGCCCGGCCGGGACAGGGGGCGGAGGGGAGCTGTTTTTT
CDR3: CAGSPAGTGGGGELFF

D: -
V: TRBV19
J: TRBJ1-1
size: -
DNA: TGTGCCAGTAGACTGATTAGGGGAAACATGAACACTGAAGCTTTCTTT
CDR3: CASRLIRGNMNTEAFF

D: -
V: TRBV19
J: TRBJ2-3
size: -
DNA: TGTGCCAGTAGTATTGACAGTGGTTTCACAGATACGCAGTATTTT
CDR3: CASSIDSGFTDTQYF

D: TRBD1
V: TRBV27
J: TRBJ1-6
size: -
DNA: TGTGCCAGCAGACACGACCTGGACAGGGCTAATTCACCCCTCCACTTT
CDR3: CASRHDLDRANSPLHF

D: -
V: TRBV6-1
J: TRBJ1-2
size: -
DNA: TGTGCCAGCAGTGTCGGGACATCGAGTCCATTGGGCTACACCTTC
CDR3: CASSVGTSSPLGYTF